The T cell receptor (beta chain) under discussion was sequenced for a study of OX40 agonist ivuxolimab in advanced cancers. Study information: Patients treated during dose escalation were battling hepatocellular carcinoma, melanoma, renal cell or head and neck cancer. Whole-study findings and limits: Fewer expanded clones were found on average in CD4+ than in CD8+ T cells. Antigens targeted by the expanded peripheral T cells were not determined.

In regard to this clone: Its specificity is not known.

Libraries were prepared by immunoSEQ multiplex PCR; TCRdb keeps only in-frame clonotypes and omits some of them. Of 78,000 or so clones in the sample, 92% are singletons; the top ten hold approximately 0.45%. The TCR sequence derives from an adult with an advanced solid tumor such as melanoma, head and neck, liver or kidney cancer. Source: CD4+ or CD8+ T cells sorted from blood, taken in a trial of the OX40 agonist ivuxolimab.

CDR3 nucleotide sequence: TGTGCCAGTAGTATTAGTGGTCAAACAACTAATGAAAAACTGTTTTTT. Protein product: CASSISGQTTNEKLFF. The chain is built from TRBV19 and TRBJ1-4; the D is unclear. Germline V gene sequence: CDR1 LNHDA, CDR2 SQIVND (reference sequence). Trimming left V 3 bases short and J 0 bases short, with 11 bases between. The CDR3 consists of 16 residues.